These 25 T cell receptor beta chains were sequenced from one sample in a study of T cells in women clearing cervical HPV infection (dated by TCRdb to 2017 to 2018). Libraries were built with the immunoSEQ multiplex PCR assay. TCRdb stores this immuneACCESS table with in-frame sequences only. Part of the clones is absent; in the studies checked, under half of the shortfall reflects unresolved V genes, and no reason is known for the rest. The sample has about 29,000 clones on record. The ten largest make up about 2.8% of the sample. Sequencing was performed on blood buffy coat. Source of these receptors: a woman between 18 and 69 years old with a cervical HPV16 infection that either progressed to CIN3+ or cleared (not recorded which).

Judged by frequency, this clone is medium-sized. The CDR3 is CSVTGTSGRVGELFF. Partial CDR3 DNA: TGCAGCGTTACCGGGACTAGCGGGAGGGTCGGGGAG. The rearrangement links TRBV29-1 to TRBJ2-2, with 16 bases aligning to TRBD2. The DNA ends 3 residues before the CDR3 does, and the rest of the CDR3 is filled in from the germline J gene. Germline values: CDR1 SQVTM, CDR2 ANQGSEA. With V trimmed by 5 bases and J by 7 bases, 4 bases remained unmatched. This CDR3 spans 15 amino acids.

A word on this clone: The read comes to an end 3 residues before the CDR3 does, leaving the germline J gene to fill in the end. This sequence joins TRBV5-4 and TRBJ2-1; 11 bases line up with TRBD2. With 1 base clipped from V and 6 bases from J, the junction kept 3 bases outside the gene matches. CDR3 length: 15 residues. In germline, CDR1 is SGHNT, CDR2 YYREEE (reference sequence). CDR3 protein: CASSLLSGGANEQFF. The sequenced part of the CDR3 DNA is TGTGCCAGCAGCTTGCTTAGCGGGGGGGCCAATGAG.

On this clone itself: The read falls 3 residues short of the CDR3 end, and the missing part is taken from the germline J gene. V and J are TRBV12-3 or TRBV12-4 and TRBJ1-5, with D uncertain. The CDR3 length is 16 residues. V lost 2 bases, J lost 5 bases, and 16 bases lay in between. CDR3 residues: CASSLRAPVGDQPQHF. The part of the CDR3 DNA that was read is TGTGCCAGCAGTTTAAGGGCCCCGGTCGGAGATCAGCCC.

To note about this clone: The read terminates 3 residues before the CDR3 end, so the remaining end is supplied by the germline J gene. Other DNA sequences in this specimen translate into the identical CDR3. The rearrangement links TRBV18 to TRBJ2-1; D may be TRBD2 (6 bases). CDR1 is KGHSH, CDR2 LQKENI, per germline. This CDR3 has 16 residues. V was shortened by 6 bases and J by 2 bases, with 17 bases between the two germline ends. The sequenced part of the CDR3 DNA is TGTGCCAGCTCCCCCCCTCTAGCGAGAGCCTACAATGAG. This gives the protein CASSPPLARAYNE. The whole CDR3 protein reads CASSPPLARAYNEQFF.

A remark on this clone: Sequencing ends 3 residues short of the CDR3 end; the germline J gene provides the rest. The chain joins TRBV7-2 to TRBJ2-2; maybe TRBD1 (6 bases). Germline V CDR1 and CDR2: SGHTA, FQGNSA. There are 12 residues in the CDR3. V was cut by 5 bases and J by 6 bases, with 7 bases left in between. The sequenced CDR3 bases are TGTGCCAGCAGCCGACAGGCCGGGGAG. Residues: CASSRQAGE. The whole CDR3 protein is CASSRQAGELFF.

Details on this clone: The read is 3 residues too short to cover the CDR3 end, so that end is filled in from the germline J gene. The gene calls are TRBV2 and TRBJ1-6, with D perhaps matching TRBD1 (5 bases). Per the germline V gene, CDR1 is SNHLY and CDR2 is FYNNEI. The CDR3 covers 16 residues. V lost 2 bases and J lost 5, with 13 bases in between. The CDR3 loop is CASSELGEMNNSPLHF. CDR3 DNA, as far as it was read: TGTGCCAGCAGTGAATTAGGGGAAATGAATAATTCACCC.

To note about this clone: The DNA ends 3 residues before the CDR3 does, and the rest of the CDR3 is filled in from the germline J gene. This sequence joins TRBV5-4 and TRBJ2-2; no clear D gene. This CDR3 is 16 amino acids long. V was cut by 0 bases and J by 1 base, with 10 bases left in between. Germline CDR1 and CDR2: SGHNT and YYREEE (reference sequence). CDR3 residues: CASSLGMAENTGELFF. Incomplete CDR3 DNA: TGTGCCAGCAGCTTGGGTATGGCAGAGAACACCGGGGAG.

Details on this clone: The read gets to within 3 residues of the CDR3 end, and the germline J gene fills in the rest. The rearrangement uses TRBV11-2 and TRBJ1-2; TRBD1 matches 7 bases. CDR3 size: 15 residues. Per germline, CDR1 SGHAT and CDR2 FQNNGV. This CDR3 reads CASSPRDRPSNDYTF. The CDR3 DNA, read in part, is TGTGCCAGCAGCCCCCGGGACAGACCCTCCAATGAC. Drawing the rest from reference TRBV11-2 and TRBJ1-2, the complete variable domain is EAGVAQSPRYKIIEKRQSVAFWCNPISGHATLYWYQQILGQGPKLLIQFQNNGVVDDSQLPKDRFSAERLKGVDSTLKIQPAKLEDSAVYLCASSPRDRPSNDYTFGSGTRLTVV.

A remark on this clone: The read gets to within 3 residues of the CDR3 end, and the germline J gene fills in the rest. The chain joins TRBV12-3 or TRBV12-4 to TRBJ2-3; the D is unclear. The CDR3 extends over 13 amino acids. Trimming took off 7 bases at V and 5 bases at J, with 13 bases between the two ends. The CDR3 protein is CASNTFGGDTQYF. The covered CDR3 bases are TGTGCCAGCAATACCTTCGGCGGAGATACG.

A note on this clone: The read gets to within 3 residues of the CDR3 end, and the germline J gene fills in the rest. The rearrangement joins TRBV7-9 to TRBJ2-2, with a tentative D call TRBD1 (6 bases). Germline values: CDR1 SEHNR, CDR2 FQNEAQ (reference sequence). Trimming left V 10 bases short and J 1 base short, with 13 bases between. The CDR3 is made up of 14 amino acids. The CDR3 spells CATALDRNTGELFF. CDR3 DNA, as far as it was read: TGTGCCACAGCCTTGGACAGGAACACCGGGGAG.

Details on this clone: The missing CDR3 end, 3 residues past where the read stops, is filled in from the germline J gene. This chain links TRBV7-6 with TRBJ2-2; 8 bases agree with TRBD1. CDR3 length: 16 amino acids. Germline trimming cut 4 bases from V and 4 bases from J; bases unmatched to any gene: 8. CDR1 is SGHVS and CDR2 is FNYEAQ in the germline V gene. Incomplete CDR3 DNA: TGTGCCAGCAGCTCGTCCCCCAGGGGGCTCACCGGGGAG. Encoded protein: CASSSSPRGLTGE. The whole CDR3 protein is CASSSSPRGLTGELFF.

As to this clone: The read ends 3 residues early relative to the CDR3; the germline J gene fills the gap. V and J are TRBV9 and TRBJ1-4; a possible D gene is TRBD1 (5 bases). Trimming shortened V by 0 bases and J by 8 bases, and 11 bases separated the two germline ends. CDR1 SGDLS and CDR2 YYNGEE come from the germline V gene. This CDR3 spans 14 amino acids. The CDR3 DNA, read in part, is TGTGCCAGCAGCGTAGGGCAGGGTTGGGAAAAA. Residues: CASSVGQGWEK. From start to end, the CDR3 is CASSVGQGWEKLFF.

Incomplete CDR3 DNA: TGTGCCAGTAGTCCGGGACAGGGGTATGGC. Translation gives CASSPGQGYG. The full CDR3 reads CASSPGQGYGYTF. This chain joins TRBV19 and TRBJ1-2, with 10 bases matching TRBD1. The read falls 3 residues short of the CDR3 end, and the missing part is taken from the germline J gene. Trimming at V came to 5 bases and at J to 5 bases, leaving 2 bases not matched to a gene. Per germline, CDR1 LNHDA and CDR2 SQIVND (reference sequence). The CDR3 has 13 amino acids.

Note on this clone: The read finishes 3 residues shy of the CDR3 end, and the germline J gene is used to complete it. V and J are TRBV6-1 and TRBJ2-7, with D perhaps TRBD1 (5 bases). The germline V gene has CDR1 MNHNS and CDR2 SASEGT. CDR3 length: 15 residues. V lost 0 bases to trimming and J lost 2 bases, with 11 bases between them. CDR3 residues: CASSEAVTATYEQYF. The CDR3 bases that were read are TGTGCCAGCAGTGAAGCTGTGACAGCAACCTACGAG.

This CDR3 reads CSARPSGNVEQYF. The DNA read from the CDR3 is TGCAGTGCTAGGCCTAGCGGAAATGTCGAG. The chain links TRBV20-1 to TRBJ2-7; 7 bases line up with TRBD2. The read terminates 3 residues ahead of where the CDR3 ends, so the germline J gene completes it. V was pared by 3 bases and J by 6 bases, with 8 bases of the junction left unmatched. The CDR3 runs 13 residues. The V gene's germline CDR1 is DFQATT and CDR2 SNEGSKA (reference sequence).

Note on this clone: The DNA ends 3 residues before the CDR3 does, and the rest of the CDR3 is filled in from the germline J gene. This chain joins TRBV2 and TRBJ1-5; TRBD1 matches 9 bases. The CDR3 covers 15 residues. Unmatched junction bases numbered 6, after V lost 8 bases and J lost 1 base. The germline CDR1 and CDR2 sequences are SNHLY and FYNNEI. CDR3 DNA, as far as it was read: TGTGCCAGCGACCGACAGGGGGTGAGCAATCAGCCC. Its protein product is CASDRQGVSNQP. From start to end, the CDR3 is CASDRQGVSNQPQHF.

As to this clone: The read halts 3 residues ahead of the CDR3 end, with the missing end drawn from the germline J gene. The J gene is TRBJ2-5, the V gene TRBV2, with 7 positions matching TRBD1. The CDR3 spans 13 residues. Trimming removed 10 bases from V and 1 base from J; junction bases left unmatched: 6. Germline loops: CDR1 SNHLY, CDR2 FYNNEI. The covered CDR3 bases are TGTGCCATCAAGGGACAGCCCCAAGAGACC. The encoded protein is CAIKGQPQET. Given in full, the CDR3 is CAIKGQPQETQYF.

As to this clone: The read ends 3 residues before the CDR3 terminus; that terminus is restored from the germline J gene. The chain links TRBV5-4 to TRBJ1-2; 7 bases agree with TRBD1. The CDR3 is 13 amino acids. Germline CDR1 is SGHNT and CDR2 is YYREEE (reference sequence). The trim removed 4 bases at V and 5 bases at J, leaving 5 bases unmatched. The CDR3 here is CASSPQGRYGYTF. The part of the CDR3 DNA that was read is TGTGCCAGCAGCCCACAGGGGAGGTATGGC. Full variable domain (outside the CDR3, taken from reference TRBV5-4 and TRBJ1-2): ETGVTQSPTHLIKTRGQQVTLRCSSQSGHNTVSWYQQALGQGPQFIFQYYREEENGRGNFPPRFSGLQFPNYSSELNVNALELDDSALYLCASSPQGRYGYTFGSGTRLTVV.

CDR3 residues: CASSHGAGELFF. Partial CDR3 DNA: TGTGCCAGCAGCCACGGGGCCGGGGAG. The V gene is TRBV4-2, the J gene TRBJ2-2, with a weak D call TRBD2 (5 bases). The read comes to an end 3 residues before the CDR3 does, leaving the germline J gene to fill in the end. The CDR3 sequence is 12 residues long. The V gene lost 3 bases and the J gene lost 6 bases, with 5 bases spanning the gap. Germline CDR1 reads LGHNA; CDR2 reads YNFKEQ.

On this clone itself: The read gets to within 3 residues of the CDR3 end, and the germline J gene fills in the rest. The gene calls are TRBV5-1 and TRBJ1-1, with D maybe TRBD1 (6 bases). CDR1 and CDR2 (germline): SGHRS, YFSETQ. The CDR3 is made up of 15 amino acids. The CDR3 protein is CASSLVVGQGLEAFF. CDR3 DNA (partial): TGCGCCAGCAGCTTGGTAGTGGGCCAGGGGTTAGAA.

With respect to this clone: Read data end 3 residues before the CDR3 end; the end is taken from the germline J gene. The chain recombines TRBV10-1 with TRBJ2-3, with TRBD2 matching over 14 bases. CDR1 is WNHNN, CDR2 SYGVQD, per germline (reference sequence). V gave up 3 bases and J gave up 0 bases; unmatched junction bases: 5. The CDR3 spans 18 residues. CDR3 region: CASSERTSGRLSTDTQYF. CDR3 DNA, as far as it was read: TGCGCCAGCAGTGAAAGGACTAGCGGGAGGTTGAGCACAGATACG.

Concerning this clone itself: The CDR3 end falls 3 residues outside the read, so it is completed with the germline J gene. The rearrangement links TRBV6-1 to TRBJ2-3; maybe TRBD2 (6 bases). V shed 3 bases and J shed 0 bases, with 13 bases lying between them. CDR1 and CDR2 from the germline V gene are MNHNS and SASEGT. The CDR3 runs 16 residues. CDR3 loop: CASSERGGTSTDTQYF. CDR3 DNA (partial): TGTGCCAGCAGTGAGCGGGGCGGAACTAGCACAGATACG.

Partial CDR3 DNA: TGCAGTGGGTTCCGCGTCTCCAGGGCCGGGGAG. It is translated as CSGFRVSRAGE. The whole CDR3 reads CSGFRVSRAGELFF. The chain links TRBV20-1 to TRBJ2-2; the D gene is possibly TRBD1 (5 bases). The CDR3 extends 3 residues past the end of the read, so its final part is completed from the germline J gene. The CDR3 has 14 residues. Germline CDR1 DFQATT, CDR2 SNEGSKA (reference sequence). V lost 7 bases, J lost 6 bases, and 18 bases lay in between.

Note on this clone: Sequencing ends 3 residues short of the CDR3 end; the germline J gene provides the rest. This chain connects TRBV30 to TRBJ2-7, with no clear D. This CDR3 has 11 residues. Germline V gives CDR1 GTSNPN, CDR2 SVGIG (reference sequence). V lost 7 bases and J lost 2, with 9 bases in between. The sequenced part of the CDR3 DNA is TGTGCCTTCTCCTCGGCCTACGAG. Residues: CAFSSAYE. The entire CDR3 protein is CAFSSAYEQYF.

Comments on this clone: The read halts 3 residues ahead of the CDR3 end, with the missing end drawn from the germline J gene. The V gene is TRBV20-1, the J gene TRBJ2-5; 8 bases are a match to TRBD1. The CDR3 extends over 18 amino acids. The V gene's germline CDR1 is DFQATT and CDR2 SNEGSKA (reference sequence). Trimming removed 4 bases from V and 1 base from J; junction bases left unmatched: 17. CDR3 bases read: TGCAGTGCTAAGGGACAGGATAGACTAACGGGACCCCAAGAGACC. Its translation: CSAKGQDRLTGPQET. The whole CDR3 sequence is CSAKGQDRLTGPQETQYF.